These T cell receptor beta chains were read from a single sample in a study of T-cell memory formation after mild COVID-19. TCRdb called the 5' RACE reads again in MiXCR, with one record for every CDR3 protein. The sample lists under 350,000 distinct CDR3 sequences, 16% seen once, with roughly 20% in the top ten. Sequencing used PBMCs or a T cell subset sorted from them (not recorded which). These receptor sequences come from a man between 18 and 35 years old who had mild COVID-19 (a few samples of this study predate the infection). Cell type and time point are not known. CDR3s include the opening cysteine and the closing phenylalanine or tryptophan. The D gene is left open where the match is weak. For some rows the clone size is stated as once, few or many, or as a class when expanded; others skip it.

V	J	D	size	length	DNA	CDR3
TRBV4-2	TRBJ1-2	NA	NA	15	TGTGCCAGCAGCCAAGGCGACAGCCAGAAGTATGGCTACACCTTC	CASSQGDSQKYGYTF
TRBV11-3	TRBJ2-1	TRBD2	NA	15	TGTGCCAGCAGCCCTACCCGGGGGGGGGACAATGAGCAGTTCTTC	CASSPTRGGDNEQFF
TRBV4-2	TRBJ1-1	TRBD1	few	16	TGTGCCAGCAGCCAAGATAGGGAGGGGGCGAACACTGAAGCTTTCTTT	CASSQDREGANTEAFF
TRBV18	TRBJ2-1	TRBD1	few	18	TGTGCCAGCTCACCACCGCCCGGGACAGGGGGTAGTTCGGATGAGCAGTTCTTC	CASSPPPGTGGSSDEQFF
TRBV5-4	TRBJ2-3	NA	NA	14	TGTGCCAGCAGCTTGACAGGCAACACAGATACGCAGTATTTT	CASSLTGNTDTQYF
TRBV2	TRBJ2-3	NA	NA	13	TGTGCCAGCAGATACAGGGTTTCAGATACGCAGTATTTT	CASRYRVSDTQYF
TRBV12-3/TRBV12-4	TRBJ1-2	NA	NA	11	TGTGCCAGCAGTACCCGCGGTGGCTACACCTTC	CASSTRGGYTF
TRBV7-2	TRBJ2-5	NA	many	13	TGTGCCAGCAGCTTGTCTTTGCAAGAGACCCAGTACTTC	CASSLSLQETQYF
TRBV20-1	TRBJ2-7	TRBD2	few	14	TGCAGTGCTTCGGAGCGCGGACTAGGAGACGAGCAGTACTTC	CSASERGLGDEQYF
TRBV20-1	TRBJ1-1	NA	few	9	TGCCGACTCACCCACGAAGCTTTCTTT	CRLTHEAFF
TRBV20-1	TRBJ2-1	NA	NA	14	TGCAGTGCTCCCCCCCCCAACGGTTACAATGAGCAGTTCTTC	CSAPPPNGYNEQFF
TRBV5-1	TRBJ2-5	TRBD2	NA	14	TGCGCCAGCAGCCGGGGTAGCGGGCAAGAGACCCAGTACTTC	CASSRGSGQETQYF
TRBV20-1	TRBJ2-7	NA	NA	14	TGCAGTGCTAAACGGGACACCGGATCCTACGAGCAGTACTTC	CSAKRDTGSYEQYF
TRBV7-2	TRBJ2-3	NA	few	11	TGTGCCAGCAGTCTGAGGAATACGCAGTATTTT	CASSLRNTQYF
TRBV2	TRBJ1-6	NA	NA	14	TGTGCCAGCAGTGAACTGGGGAGTGATTCACCCCTCCACTTT	CASSELGSDSPLHF
TRBV6-2/TRBV6-3	TRBJ2-3	NA	NA	10	TGTGCCAGCAGTCAAGGAACGCAGTATTTT	CASSQGTQYF
TRBV20-1	TRBJ2-2	NA	few	13	TGCAGTGCTAAGGGAATGGGAACCGGGGAGCTGTTTTTT	CSAKGMGTGELFF
TRBV12-3/TRBV12-4	TRBJ1-1	NA	many	14	TGTGCCAGCAGCCACTCCAGAAGAGGGACTGAAGCTTTCTTT	CASSHSRRGTEAFF
TRBV6-6	TRBJ2-1	TRBD1	NA	15	TGTGCCAGCAGTGTACGGGACAGGGCTAACAATGAGCAGTTCTTC	CASSVRDRANNEQFF
TRBV10-3	TRBJ2-3	NA	few	15	TGTGCCATCACTGAGTCTGGGGGGAGCACAGATACGCAGTATTTT	CAITESGGSTDTQYF
TRBV7-2	TRBJ2-3	NA	few	13	TGTGCCAGCAGCTTAGCCGAAACAGATACGCAGTATTTT	CASSLAETDTQYF
TRBV12-3/TRBV12-4	TRBJ1-2	NA	NA	12	TGTGCCAGCAGTTTTGAGGATTATGGCTACACCTTC	CASSFEDYGYTF
TRBV4-3	TRBJ2-3	NA	NA	15	TGCGCCAGCAGCCAAGCAAGGGGGGCCACAGATACGCAGTATTTT	CASSQARGATDTQYF
TRBV5-1	TRBJ2-3	NA	NA	16	TGCGCCAGCAGCTTGATGGGCGGGACCAGCACAGATACGCAGTATTTT	CASSLMGGTSTDTQYF
TRBV2	TRBJ2-3	TRBD2	few	17	TGTGCCAGCAGTGAAACTGGACTAGCGGGTACCACAGATACGCAGTATTTT	CASSETGLAGTTDTQYF
TRBV6-5	TRBJ1-2	TRBD1	NA	13	TGTGCCAGCAGTTACTCCAGGGGGAGCGGCTACACCTTC	CASSYSRGSGYTF
TRBV25-1	TRBJ2-5	NA	many	14	TGTGCCAGCAGTGAAAAAACAATGCAAGAGACCCAGTACTTC	CASSEKTMQETQYF
TRBV20-1	TRBJ2-3	TRBD2	few	14	TGCAGTGCTAGACCGGGACTAGCCCCAGATACGCAGTATTTT	CSARPGLAPDTQYF
TRBV5-1	TRBJ2-1	NA	few	15	TGCGCCAGCAGCCCCCGAAGGACGGGACACAATGAGCAGTTCTTC	CASSPRRTGHNEQFF
TRBV6-2/TRBV6-3	TRBJ2-2	NA	NA	13	TGTGCCAGCAGTTGGACAGTCACCGGGGAGCTGTTTTTT	CASSWTVTGELFF